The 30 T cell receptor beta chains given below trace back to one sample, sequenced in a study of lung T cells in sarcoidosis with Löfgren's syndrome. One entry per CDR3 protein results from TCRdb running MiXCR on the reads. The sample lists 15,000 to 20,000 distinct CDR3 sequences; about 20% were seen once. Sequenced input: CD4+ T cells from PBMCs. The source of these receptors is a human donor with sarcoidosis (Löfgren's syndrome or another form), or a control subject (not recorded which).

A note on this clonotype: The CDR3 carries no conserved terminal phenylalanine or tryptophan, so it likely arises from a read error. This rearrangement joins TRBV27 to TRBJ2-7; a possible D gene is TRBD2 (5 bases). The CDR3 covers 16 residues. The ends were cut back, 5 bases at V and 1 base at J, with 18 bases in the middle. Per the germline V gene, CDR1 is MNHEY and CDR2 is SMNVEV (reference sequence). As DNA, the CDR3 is TGTGCCAGCAGTACCCTGACGGGGTTTGGGTCCTACGAGCAGTACCTC. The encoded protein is CASSTLTGFGSYEQYL.

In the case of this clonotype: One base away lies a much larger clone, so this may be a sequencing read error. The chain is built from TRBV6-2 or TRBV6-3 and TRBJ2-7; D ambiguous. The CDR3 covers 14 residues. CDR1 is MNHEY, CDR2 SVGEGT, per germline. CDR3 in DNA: TGTGCCAGCAGTTACTCTTCCGGTGCCTACGAGCGGTACTTC. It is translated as CASSYSSGAYERYF.

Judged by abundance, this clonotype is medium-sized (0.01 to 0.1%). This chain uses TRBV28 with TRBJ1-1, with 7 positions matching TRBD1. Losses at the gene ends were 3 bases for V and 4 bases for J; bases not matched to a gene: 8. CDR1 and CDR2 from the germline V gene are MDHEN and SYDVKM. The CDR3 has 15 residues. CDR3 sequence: CASSLGPGGGTEAFF. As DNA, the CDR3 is TGTGCCAGCAGTTTGGGGCCAGGGGGAGGCACTGAAGCTTTCTTT.

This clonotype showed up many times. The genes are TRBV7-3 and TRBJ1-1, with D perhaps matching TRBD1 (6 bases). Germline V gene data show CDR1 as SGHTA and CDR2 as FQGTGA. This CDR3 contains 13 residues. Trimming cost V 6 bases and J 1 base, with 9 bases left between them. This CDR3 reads CASRSGQNTEAFF. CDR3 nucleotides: TGTGCCAGCAGGTCGGGACAGAACACTGAAGCTTTCTTT.

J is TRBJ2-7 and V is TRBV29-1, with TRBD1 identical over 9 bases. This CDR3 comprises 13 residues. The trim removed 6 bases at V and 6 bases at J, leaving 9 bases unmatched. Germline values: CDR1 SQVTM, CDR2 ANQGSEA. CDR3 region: CSVTLQGAGEQYF. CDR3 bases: TGCAGCGTAACTCTACAGGGGGCAGGCGAGCAGTACTTC.

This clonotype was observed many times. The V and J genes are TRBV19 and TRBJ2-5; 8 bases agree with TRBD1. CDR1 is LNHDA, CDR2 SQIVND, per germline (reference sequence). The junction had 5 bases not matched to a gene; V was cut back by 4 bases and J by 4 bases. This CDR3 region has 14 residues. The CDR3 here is CASSTRDRRETQYF. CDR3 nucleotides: TGTGCCAGTAGTACCCGGGACAGGCGAGAGACCCAGTACTTC.

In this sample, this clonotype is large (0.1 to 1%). The CDR3 here is CASSPAGTGVANTQYF. The CDR3 region has the DNA TGTGCCAGCAGCCCTGCCGGGACAGGGGTTGCAAATACGCAGTATTTT. The chain recombines TRBV7-6 with TRBJ2-3; TRBD1 aligns across 10 bases. The CDR3 has 16 residues. Germline trimming cut 5 bases from V and 7 bases from J; bases unmatched to any gene: 12. CDR1 SGHVS and CDR2 FNYEAQ come from the germline V gene.

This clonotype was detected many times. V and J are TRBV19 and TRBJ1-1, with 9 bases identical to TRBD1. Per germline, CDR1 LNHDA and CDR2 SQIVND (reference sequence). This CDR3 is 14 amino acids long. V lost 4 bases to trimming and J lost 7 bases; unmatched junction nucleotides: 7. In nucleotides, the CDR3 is TGTGCCAGTAGTACTCTCCCGGGACAGGGTGAAGCTTTCTTT. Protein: CASSTLPGQGEAFF.

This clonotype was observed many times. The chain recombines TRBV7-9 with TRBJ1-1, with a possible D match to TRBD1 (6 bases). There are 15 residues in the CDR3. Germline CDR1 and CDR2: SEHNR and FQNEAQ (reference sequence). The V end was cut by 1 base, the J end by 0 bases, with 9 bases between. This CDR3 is CASSLVGGLNTEAFF. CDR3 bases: TGTGCCAGCAGCTTAGTAGGGGGGTTGAACACTGAAGCTTTCTTT.

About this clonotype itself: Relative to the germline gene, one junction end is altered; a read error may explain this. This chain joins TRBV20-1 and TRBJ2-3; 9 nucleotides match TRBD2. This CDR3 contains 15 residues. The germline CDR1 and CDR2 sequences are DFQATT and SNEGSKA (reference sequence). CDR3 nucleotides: TGCAGTACTAGAGGGGCTAGCGGGGTCACAGATACGCAGTATTTT. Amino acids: CSTRGASGVTDTQYF.

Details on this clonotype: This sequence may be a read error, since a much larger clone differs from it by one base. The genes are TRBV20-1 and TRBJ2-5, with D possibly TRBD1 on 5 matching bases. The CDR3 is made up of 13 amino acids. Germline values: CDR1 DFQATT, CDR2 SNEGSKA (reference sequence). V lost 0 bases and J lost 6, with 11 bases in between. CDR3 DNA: TGCAGTGCTAGAGAGGGGCCTCAGAAGACCCAGTACTTC. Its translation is CSAREGPQKTQYF.

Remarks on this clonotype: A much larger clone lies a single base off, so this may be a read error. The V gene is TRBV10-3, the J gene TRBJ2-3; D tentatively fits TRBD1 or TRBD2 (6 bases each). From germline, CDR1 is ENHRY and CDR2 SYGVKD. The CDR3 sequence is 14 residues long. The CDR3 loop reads CAIGPGPGADTQYF. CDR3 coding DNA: TGTGCCATCGGACCGGGACCGGGGGCAGATACGCAATATTTT.

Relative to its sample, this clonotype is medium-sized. CDR3 residues: CASSLGFETEAFF. Written as DNA, the CDR3 is TGTGCCAGCAGTTTAGGATTTGAGACTGAAGCTTTCTTT. J is TRBJ1-1 and V is TRBV27; D unclear. This CDR3 has 13 residues. In germline, CDR1 is MNHEY, CDR2 SMNVEV (reference sequence). The V end was cut by 2 bases, the J end by 5 bases, with 9 bases between.

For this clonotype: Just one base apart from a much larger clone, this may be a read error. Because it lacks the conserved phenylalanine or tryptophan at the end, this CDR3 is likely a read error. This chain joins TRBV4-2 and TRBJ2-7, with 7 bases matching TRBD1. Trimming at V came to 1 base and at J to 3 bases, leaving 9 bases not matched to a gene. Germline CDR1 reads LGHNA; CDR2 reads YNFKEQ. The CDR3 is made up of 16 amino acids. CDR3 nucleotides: TGTGCCAGCAGCCAAGGTCGGGACAGCAATTACTACGAGCAGTACTCC. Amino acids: CASSQGRDSNYYEQYS.

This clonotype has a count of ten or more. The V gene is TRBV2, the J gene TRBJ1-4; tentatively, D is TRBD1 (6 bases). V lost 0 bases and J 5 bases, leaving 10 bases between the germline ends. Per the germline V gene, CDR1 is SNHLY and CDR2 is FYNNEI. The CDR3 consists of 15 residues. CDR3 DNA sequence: TGTGCCAGCAGTGAAGCCGGGACACCCAATGAAAAACTGTTTTTT. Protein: CASSEAGTPNEKLFF. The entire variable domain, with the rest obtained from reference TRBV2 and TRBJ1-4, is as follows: EPEVTQTPSHQVTQMGQEVILRCVPISNHLYFYWYRQILGQKVEFLVSFYNNEISEKSEIFDDQFSVERPDGSNFTLKIRSTKLEDSAMYFCASSEAGTPNEKLFFGSGTQLSVL.

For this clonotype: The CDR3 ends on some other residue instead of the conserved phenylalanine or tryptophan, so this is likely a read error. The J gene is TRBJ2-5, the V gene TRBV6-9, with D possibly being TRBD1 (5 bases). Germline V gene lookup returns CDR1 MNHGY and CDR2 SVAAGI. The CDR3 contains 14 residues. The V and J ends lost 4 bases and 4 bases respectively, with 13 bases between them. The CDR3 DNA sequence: TGTGCCAGCAGTTCTTCAGGGAAGGGAGAGACCCAGTACTAC. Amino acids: CASSSSGKGETQYY.

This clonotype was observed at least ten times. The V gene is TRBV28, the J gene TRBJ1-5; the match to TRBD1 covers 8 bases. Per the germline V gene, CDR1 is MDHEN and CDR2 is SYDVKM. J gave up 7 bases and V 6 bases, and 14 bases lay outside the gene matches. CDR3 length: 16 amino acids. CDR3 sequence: CASRSGTGSVYQPQHF. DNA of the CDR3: TGTGCCAGCAGATCCGGGACAGGCTCTGTTTACCAGCCCCAGCATTTT.

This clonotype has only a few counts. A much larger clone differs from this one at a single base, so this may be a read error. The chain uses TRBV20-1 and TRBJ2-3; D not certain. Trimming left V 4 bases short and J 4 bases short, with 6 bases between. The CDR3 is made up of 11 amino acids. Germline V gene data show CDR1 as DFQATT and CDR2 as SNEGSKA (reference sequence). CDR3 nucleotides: TGCAGTGCTACTAGGTCAGATACGCAGTATTTT. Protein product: CSATRSDTQYF.

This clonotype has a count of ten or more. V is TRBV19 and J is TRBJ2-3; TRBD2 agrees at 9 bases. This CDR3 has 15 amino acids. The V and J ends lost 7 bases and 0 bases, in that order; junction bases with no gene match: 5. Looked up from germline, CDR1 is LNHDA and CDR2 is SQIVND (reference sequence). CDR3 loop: CASIPAGGSTDTQYF. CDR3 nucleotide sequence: TGTGCCAGTATCCCAGCGGGGGGTAGCACAGATACGCAGTATTTT.

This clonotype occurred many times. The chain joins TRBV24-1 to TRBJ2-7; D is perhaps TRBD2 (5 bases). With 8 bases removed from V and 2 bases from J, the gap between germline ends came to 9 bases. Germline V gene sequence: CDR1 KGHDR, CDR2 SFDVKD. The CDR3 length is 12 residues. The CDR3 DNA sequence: TGTGCCACCAAAGCGGAACCCTACGAGCAGTACTTC. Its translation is CATKAEPYEQYF.

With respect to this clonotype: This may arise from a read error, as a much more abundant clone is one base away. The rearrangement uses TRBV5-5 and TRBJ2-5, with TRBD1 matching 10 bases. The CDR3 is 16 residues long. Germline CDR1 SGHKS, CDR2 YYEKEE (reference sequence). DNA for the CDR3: TGTGCCAGCAGCTTGGTCCCGGGACAGGGGACAGAGGCCCAGTACTTC. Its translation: CASSLVPGQGTEAQYF.

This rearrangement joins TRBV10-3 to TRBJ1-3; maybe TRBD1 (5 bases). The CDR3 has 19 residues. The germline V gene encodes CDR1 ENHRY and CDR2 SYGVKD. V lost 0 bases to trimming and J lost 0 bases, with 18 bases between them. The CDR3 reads CAISESLSWRGSSGNTIYF. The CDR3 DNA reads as TGTGCCATCAGTGAGTCTCTAAGTTGGCGGGGGTCCTCTGGAAACACCATATATTTT.

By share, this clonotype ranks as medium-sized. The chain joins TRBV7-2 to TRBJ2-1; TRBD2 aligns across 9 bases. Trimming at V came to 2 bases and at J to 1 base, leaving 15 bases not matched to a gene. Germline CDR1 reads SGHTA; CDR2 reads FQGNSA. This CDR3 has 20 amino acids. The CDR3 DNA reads TGTGCCAGCAGCTTAACCGGGACTAGCATATCCAGGGGGTCCTACAATGAGCAGTTCTTC. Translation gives CASSLTGTSISRGSYNEQFF.

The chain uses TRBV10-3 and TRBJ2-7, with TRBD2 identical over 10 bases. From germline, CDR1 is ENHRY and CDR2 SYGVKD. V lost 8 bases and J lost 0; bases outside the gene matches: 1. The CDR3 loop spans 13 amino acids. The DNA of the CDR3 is TGTGCCATCGGGACTAGCGCCTCCTACGAGCAGTACTTC. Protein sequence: CAIGTSASYEQYF.

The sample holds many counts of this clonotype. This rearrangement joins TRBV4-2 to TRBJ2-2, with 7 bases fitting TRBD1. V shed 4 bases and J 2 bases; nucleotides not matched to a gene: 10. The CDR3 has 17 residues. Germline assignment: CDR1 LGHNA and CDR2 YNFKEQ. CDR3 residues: CASSPARDRPNTGELFF. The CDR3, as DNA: TGTGCCAGCAGCCCCGCCCGGGACAGACCCAACACCGGGGAGCTGTTTTTT.

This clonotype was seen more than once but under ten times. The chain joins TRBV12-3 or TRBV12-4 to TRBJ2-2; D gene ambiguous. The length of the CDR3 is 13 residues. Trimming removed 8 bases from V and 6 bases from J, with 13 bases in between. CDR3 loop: CASGRVIPGELFF. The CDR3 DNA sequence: TGTGCCAGCGGACGGGTTATTCCCGGGGAGCTGTTTTTT.

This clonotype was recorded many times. The CDR3 bases are TGTGCCAGCAGCTTAGATTTAAACACCATATATTTT. This encodes CASSLDLNTIYF. The chain uses TRBV7-2 and TRBJ1-3; D is uncertain. This CDR3 has 12 amino acids. Germline V gene lookup returns CDR1 SGHTA and CDR2 FQGNSA. Trimming removed 1 base from V and 6 bases from J, with 4 bases in between.

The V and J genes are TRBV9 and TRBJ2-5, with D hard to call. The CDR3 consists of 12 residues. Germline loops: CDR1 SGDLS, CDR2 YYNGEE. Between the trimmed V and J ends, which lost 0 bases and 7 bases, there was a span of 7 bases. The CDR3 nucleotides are TGTGCCAGCAGCGTAGATTCCGGGACCCAGTACTTC. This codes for CASSVDSGTQYF.

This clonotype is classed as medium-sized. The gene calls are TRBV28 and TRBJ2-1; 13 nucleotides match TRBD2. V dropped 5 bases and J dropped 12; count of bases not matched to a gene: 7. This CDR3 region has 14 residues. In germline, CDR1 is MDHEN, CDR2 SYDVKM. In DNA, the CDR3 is TGTGCCAGCAGTCGCGGACTAGCGGGAGAGGGGCAGTTCTTC. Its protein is CASSRGLAGEGQFF.

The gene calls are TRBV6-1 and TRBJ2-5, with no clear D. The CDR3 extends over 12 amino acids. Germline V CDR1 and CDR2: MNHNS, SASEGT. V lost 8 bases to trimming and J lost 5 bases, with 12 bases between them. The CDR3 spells CASESSSETQYF. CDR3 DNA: TGTGCCAGCGAATCTTCGAGTGAGACCCAGTACTTC.